The source of this TCR beta chain is a study of STAT3 mutations in large granular lymphocyte leukemia. The study's findings and limits: Every T-LGLL patient had at least one immunodominant TCRbeta clonotype. After therapy, about 35% of the 18 patients switched clonotypes, all new clones STAT3 wild type. Clonal expansion was inferred from other time points because no sample existed at each clone's first appearance.

TCRdb's table, derived via immunoSEQ multiplex PCR, lists solely in-frame clones and lacks some. Among about 24,000 clones listed, about 95% were seen once. Note on this clone: What it binds is unknown.

Trimming removed 3 bases from V and 5 bases from J, with 4 bases in between. Germline V gives CDR1 DFQATT, CDR2 SNEGSKA (reference sequence). The CDR3 has 10 residues. The receptor was isolated from a man between 40 and 49 years old with T-cell large granular lymphocyte leukemia. Some clones in this sample may be carry-over from other donors' samples. V and J are TRBV20-1 and TRBJ1-2; D not resolved. Material: peripheral blood mononuclear cells. CDR3 DNA sequence: TGCAGTGCTAGTAGTTATGGCTACACCTTC. Amino acids: CSASSYGYTF.